This T cell receptor (beta chain) was recorded in a study of early T cells in non-severe SARS-CoV-2 infection. This clonotype was seen a handful of times. Antigen specificity is unknown. The CDR3 runs to 13 residues. In germline, CDR1 is MNHEY, CDR2 SMNVEV (reference sequence). V lost 10 bases and J lost 8, with 18 bases in between. TCRdb processed the 5' RACE reads anew with MiXCR; each CDR3 protein has one entry. This table holds roughly 34,000 distinct CDR3 sequences, 6.8% found once. Notes on the study in general: VDJdb matching skewed toward anti-spike CD8 responses, missing private and CD4 specificities.

The sequences come from whole blood, collected at baseline. The chain recombines TRBV27 with TRBJ2-1; D is ambiguous. The receptor was isolated from an adult who was a healthcare worker with PCR-confirmed SARS-CoV-2 infection or an uninfected control (not recorded which). The CDR3 region is CATRVGAKDEQFF. CDR3 nucleotide sequence: TGTGCCACTCGGGTCGGTGCAAAGGATGAGCAGTTCTTC.